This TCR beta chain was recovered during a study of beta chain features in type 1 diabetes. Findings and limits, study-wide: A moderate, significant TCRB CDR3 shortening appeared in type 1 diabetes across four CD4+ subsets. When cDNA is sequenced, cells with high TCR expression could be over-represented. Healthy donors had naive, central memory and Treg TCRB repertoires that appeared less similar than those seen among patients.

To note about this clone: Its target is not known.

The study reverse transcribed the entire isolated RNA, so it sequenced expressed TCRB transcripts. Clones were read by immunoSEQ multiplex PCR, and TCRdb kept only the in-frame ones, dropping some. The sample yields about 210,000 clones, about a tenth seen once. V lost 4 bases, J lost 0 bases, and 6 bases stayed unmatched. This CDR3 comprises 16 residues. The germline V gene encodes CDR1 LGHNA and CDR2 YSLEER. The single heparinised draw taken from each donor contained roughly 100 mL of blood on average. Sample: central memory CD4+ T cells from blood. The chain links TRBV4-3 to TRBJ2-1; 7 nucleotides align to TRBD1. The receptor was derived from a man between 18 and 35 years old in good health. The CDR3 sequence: CASSRQGSISYNEQFF. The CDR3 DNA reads TGCGCCAGCAGCCGACAGGGATCCATCTCCTACAATGAGCAGTTCTTC.